A single sample gave rise to the 20 T cell receptor beta chains below, sequenced in a study of neurological immune-mediated disorders. The time point: longitudinal time-point 3. TCRdb re-called the 5' RACE reads through MiXCR, storing one row per CDR3 protein. The sample holds roughly 42,000 distinct CDR3 sequences, approximately 12% seen once. Material for sequencing was PBMCs. The receptor set was obtained from a man aged 25-45 years in good health.

This clonotype was picked up many times. This sequence joins TRBV20-1 and TRBJ2-3, with 11 bases matching TRBD2. CDR1 and CDR2 from the germline V gene are DFQATT and SNEGSKA (reference sequence). Trimming took 5 bases from V and 4 from J; bases not matched to a gene: 8. The CDR3 is made up of 15 amino acids. This CDR3 is CSALVAGGLADTQYF. DNA of the CDR3: TGCAGTGCTCTTGTAGCGGGAGGGCTCGCAGATACGCAGTATTTT.

This clonotype showed up many times. The genes are TRBV29-1 and TRBJ1-3; TRBD1 might be the D (5 bases). Trimming pared 7 bases from V and 0 bases from J, leaving 13 bases between. The length of the CDR3 is 14 residues. Germline V gene lookup returns CDR1 SQVTM and CDR2 ANQGSEA. The chain's CDR3 is CSAENQGSGNTIYF. The CDR3 DNA reads TGCAGCGCCGAAAACCAGGGCTCTGGAAACACCATATATTTT.

The sample holds many counts of this clonotype. One end of the junction is discordant with germline, which a read error may explain. This chain links TRBV5-6 with TRBJ2-7; D tentatively reads TRBD1 or TRBD2 (6 bases each). This CDR3 is built from 17 residues. The germline V gene encodes CDR1 SGHDT and CDR2 YYEEEE. The CDR3 protein is CASSSTGRGRDSDEQYF. As DNA, the CDR3 is TGTGCCAGCAGCTCCACGGGCAGGGGACGGGACTCCGACGAGCAGTACTTC.

This clonotype was recorded many times. The chain couples TRBV7-2 to TRBJ1-2; TRBD1 might be the D (6 bases). From germline, CDR1 is SGHTA and CDR2 FQGNSA. This CDR3 has 13 amino acids. V gave up 5 bases and J gave up 6 bases, with 13 bases separating them. CDR3 sequence (DNA): TGTGCCAGCAGCCCGGACAGATTAAATGGCTACACCTTC. Translated, it gives CASSPDRLNGYTF.

This clonotype appeared many times. This rearrangement joins TRBV4-2 to TRBJ1-3; TRBD1 is a possible D gene (6 bases). From germline, CDR1 is LGHNA and CDR2 YNFKEQ. The CDR3 sequence is 16 residues long. V shed 0 bases and J shed 4 bases, with 13 bases lying between them. The CDR3 sequence is CASSQDAGARGNTIYF. CDR3 nucleotides: TGTGCCAGCAGCCAAGATGCAGGGGCGAGGGGAAACACCATATATTTT.

This clonotype was seen repeatedly, ten times or more. The genes are TRBV15 and TRBJ2-3; no firm D call. The germline V and J ends were trimmed by 3 bases and 0 bases, with 10 bases remaining between them. CDR1 and CDR2 (germline): LNHNV, YYDKDF (reference sequence). The CDR3 loop spans 15 amino acids. DNA for the CDR3: TGTGCCACCAGCAGGTCCAGGTCCAGCACAGATACGCAGTATTTT. This sequence encodes CATSRSRSSTDTQYF.

This clonotype was found a few times. The chain is built from TRBV18 and TRBJ1-5; TRBD1 agrees at 7 bases. CDR1 is KGHSH and CDR2 is LQKENI in the germline V gene. The CDR3 extends over 14 amino acids. V shed 4 bases, J shed 4 bases, and the junction held 4 bases outside the gene matches. The CDR3 region is CASSRDRDNQPQHF. The CDR3 nucleotides are TGTGCCAGCTCACGGGACAGAGATAATCAGCCCCAGCATTTT.

This clonotype was seen repeatedly, ten times or more. The chain is built from TRBV7-9 and TRBJ2-1; 10 positions agree with TRBD2. Germline CDR1 is SEHNR and CDR2 is FQNEAQ (reference sequence). The CDR3 is 16 amino acids. V lost 2 bases and J lost 5; bases outside the gene matches: 6. CDR3 amino acids: CASSLPLAGVDNEQFF. As DNA, the CDR3 is TGTGCCAGCAGCTTACCGCTAGCGGGAGTAGACAATGAGCAGTTCTTC. Looking up the rest from reference TRBV7-9 and TRBJ2-1 gives the full variable domain: DTGVSQNPRHKITKRGQNVTFRCDPISEHNRLYWYRQTLGQGPEFLTYFQNEAQLEKSRLLSDRFSAERPKGSFSTLEIQRTEQGDSAMYLCASSLPLAGVDNEQFFGPGTRLTVL.

With regard to this clonotype: The junction shows a germline mismatch at one end, possibly a read error. The V gene is TRBV27, the J gene TRBJ2-2; TRBD1 matches 7 bases. Germline V gene sequence: CDR1 MNHEY, CDR2 SMNVEV (reference sequence). The CDR3 is made up of 16 amino acids. The CDR3, as DNA: TGTACCAGCAGTGCACAGGGGACCACGAACACCGGGGAGCTGTTTTTT. This encodes CTSSAQGTTNTGELFF.

At least ten counts were recorded for this clonotype. The chain couples TRBV28 to TRBJ1-2; 10 bases fit TRBD1. The length of the CDR3 is 13 residues. Trimming took 10 bases from V and 8 from J; bases not matched to a gene: 10. CDR1 is MDHEN and CDR2 is SYDVKM in the germline V gene. CDR3 bases: TGTGCCACCATCGGACAGGGGGTGGGCGGCTACACCTTC. Amino acids: CATIGQGVGGYTF.

This clonotype has ten or more counts. The gene calls are TRBV7-8 and TRBJ1-5, with unresolved D. Germline CDR1 SGHVS, CDR2 FQNEAQ. V was shortened by 7 bases and J by 2 bases, with 12 bases between the two germline ends. The CDR3 is made up of 14 amino acids. In DNA form, the CDR3 reads TGTGCCAGCACCCCTTGGGGTGGCAATCAGCCCCAGCATTTT. This translates into CASTPWGGNQPQHF. The full variable domain, in which reference TRBV7-8 and TRBJ1-5 provide the parts outside the CDR3, is GAGVSQSPRYKVAKRGQDVALRCDPISGHVSLFWYQQALGQGPEFLTYFQNEAQLDKSGLPSDRFFAERPEGSVSTLKIQRTQQEDSAVYLCASTPWGGNQPQHFGDGTRLSIL.

The rearrangement links TRBV7-2 to TRBJ2-5; D call uncertain. Trimming left V 5 bases short and J 5 bases short, with 9 bases between. CDR3 length equals 12 residues. CDR1 SGHTA and CDR2 FQGNSA come from the germline V gene. In nucleotides, the CDR3 is TGTGCCAGCAGCGCAAACAGTGAGACCCAGTACTTC. Its protein is CASSANSETQYF.

This clonotype came up many times. The V call is TRBV28, the J call TRBJ2-4; 8 bases line up with TRBD1. V lost 5 bases, J lost 5 bases, and 5 bases stayed unmatched. CDR3 size: 14 residues. The germline V gene encodes CDR1 MDHEN and CDR2 SYDVKM. The DNA of the CDR3 is TGTGCCAGCAGTCGTGACAGGGGCCAAAACATTCAGTACTTC. This gives the protein CASSRDRGQNIQYF.

Concerning this clonotype: A clone one base away is much larger, so this may be a read error. The rearrangement links TRBV19 to TRBJ2-2; D is uncertain. Germline loops: CDR1 LNHDA, CDR2 SQIVND (reference sequence). V was pared by 2 bases and J by 7 bases, with 8 bases between. CDR3 length: 13 amino acids. Here the CDR3 DNA reads TGTGCCAGTAGTATAACCGGTAACGGGGAGCTGTTTTTT. This sequence encodes CASSITGNGELFF.

The chain links TRBV7-2 to TRBJ2-5; TRBD2 agrees at 8 bases. CDR3 size: 17 residues. With 5 bases clipped from V and 4 bases from J, the junction kept 15 bases outside the gene matches. CDR1 and CDR2 from the germline V gene are SGHTA and FQGNSA. The CDR3 region is CASSGGASGPLRETQYF. The CDR3 coding sequence is TGTGCCAGCAGCGGCGGGGCTAGCGGGCCCCTGAGAGAGACCCAGTACTTC.

The chain has TRBV7-8 and TRBJ2-3; D gene ambiguous. The germline V and J ends were trimmed by 1 base and 5 bases, with 10 bases remaining between them. This CDR3 is 14 amino acids long. Germline V gene lookup returns CDR1 SGHVS and CDR2 FQNEAQ. The CDR3 loop is CASSLDRRRDTQYF. CDR3 sequence (DNA): TGTGCCAGCAGCTTAGATAGAAGGCGAGATACGCAGTATTTT.

This clonotype was detected many times. The chain combines TRBV20-1 with TRBJ2-1; 8 bases map to TRBD2. The CDR3 extends over 14 amino acids. In germline, CDR1 is DFQATT, CDR2 SNEGSKA (reference sequence). V shed 4 bases and J 6 bases; nucleotides not matched to a gene: 8. CDR3 loop: CSAIHISGSNEQFF. The CDR3 DNA reads TGCAGTGCTATCCACATCAGCGGGAGCAATGAGCAGTTCTTC.

This clonotype has ten or more counts. The V call is TRBV11-2, the J call TRBJ1-2, with 8 bases lining up with TRBD1. This CDR3 is 14 amino acids long. V was clipped by 6 bases and J by 8 bases; unmatched bases: 11. Germline lookup yields CDR1 SGHAT and CDR2 FQNNGV. CDR3 residues: CASSQTQGAQGYTF. CDR3 nucleotides: TGTGCCAGCAGTCAGACGCAGGGGGCGCAGGGCTACACCTTC. Full variable domain (rest looked up from reference TRBV11-2 and TRBJ1-2): EAGVAQSPRYKIIEKRQSVAFWCNPISGHATLYWYQQILGQGPKLLIQFQNNGVVDDSQLPKDRFSAERLKGVDSTLKIQPAKLEDSAVYLCASSQTQGAQGYTFGSGTRLTVV.

About this clonotype: This may come from a read error, since a much larger clone is one base off. This rearrangement joins TRBV20-1 to TRBJ2-2, with D possibly TRBD1 on 7 matching bases. Germline V lookup: CDR1 DFQATT, CDR2 SNEGSKA (reference sequence). The germline V and J ends were trimmed by 2 bases and 6 bases, with 16 bases remaining between them. This CDR3 is built from 15 residues. The CDR3 DNA sequence: TGCAGTGCTAGATATCAGGGGGAGGCACCCGGGGAGCTGTTTTTT. It yields the protein CSARYQGEAPGELFF.

The chain joins TRBV10-2 to TRBJ2-5; 7 nucleotides match TRBD2. V shed 4 bases and J 6 bases; nucleotides not matched to a gene: 8. The CDR3 contains 14 residues. Per the germline V gene, CDR1 is WSHSY and CDR2 is SAAADI. CDR3 amino acids: CASSGTWEGKTQYF. The DNA of the CDR3 is TGCGCCAGCAGTGGGACATGGGAGGGTAAGACCCAGTACTTC.